What follows describes a single T cell receptor (beta chain). The specificity of this receptor is unknown. No base quality values were provided; no much bigger clone lies one nucleotide off. This sample is part of a study of Ad26.COV2.S vaccination and SARS-CoV-2 variants (TCRdb year 2021). Study-level background: Vaccine-arm donors were drawn from COV1001, a multicentre, randomized, double-blind, placebo-controlled phase I-IIa trial of Ad26.COV2.S in healthy adults. Investigators did not know the trial group allocation while performing experiments and assessing outcomes. Ad26.COV2.S was administered intramuscularly at 5 x 10^10 or 1 x 10^11 viral particles, either as a single shot or as two shots given 56 days apart. Trial participants were randomized into five groups of five, in which low-dose or high-dose Ad26.COV2.S was given once or twice, or placebo was given on both occasions. Sequencing of the TCRbeta repertoire served to evaluate the specificity and breadth of SARS-CoV-2-reactive T cell receptors following Ad26.COV2.S vaccination. The TCR-sequenced set comprised approximately 32 samples: some 19 Ad26.COV2.S vaccine recipients, 5 placebo recipients and 8 SARS-CoV-2 convalescent individuals.

The intended sense of this specimen's treatment or condition label: 15 to 20 received Ad26.COV2.S at low or high dose, single or two shots; about 5 received placebo; per-sample allocation not given. For vaccine and placebo recipients, the sequenced repertoires came from samples collected on day 63 after the first injection. In Cohort 1b, 20 to 25 adults aged 18-55 years were enrolled at a single site in Boston, USA, between 29 July and 7 August 2020. Ad26.COV2.S was a replication-incompetent adenovirus type 26 vector expressing a prefusion-stabilized SARS-CoV-2 spike protein from the original Wuhan strain. The germline V gene (reference sequence) provides CDR1 LGHDT and CDR2 YNNKEL. V and J are truncated by 2 bases and 1 base respectively, leaving an intervening sequence of 8 bases. The CDR3, cysteine through phenylalanine, is 14 amino acids long. Only the CDR3 part of the read is kept: 42 bases, read in frame from the first base.

TCRbeta CDR3 regions were sequenced with the immunoSEQ Assay. After extraction, genomic DNA underwent amplification by bias-controlled multiplex PCR, followed by high-throughput sequencing. In the paper's pipeline: To quantify the absolute abundance of every unique TCRbeta CDR3 region, sequences were collapsed and filtered. T cell fraction was estimated by normalizing TCRbeta template counts to usable DNA, which was measured by amplifying reference genes present in all nucleated cells. Repertoire TCRs were annotated as SARS-CoV-2-specific when V gene, CDR3 amino acid sequence and J gene were exactly matched to a known reactive TCR set. The reference SARS-CoV-2 TCR set came from MIRA and was filtered for enrichment in COVID-19-positive ImmuneCODE repertoires, removing public or cross-reactive TCRs. Based on the MIRA antigens, annotated TCRs were further analysed at the level of specific ORF or position within ORF. Depth was the summed frequency of annotated unique rearrangements, while breadth was defined as annotated unique rearrangements over total unique productive rearrangements. TCR breadth was compared between groups using two-sided Wilcoxon rank-sum tests. TCRdb took this table from immuneACCESS and kept in-frame rearrangements with V and J called. Such tables lack part of the clones; where checked against another copy, unresolved V genes explain under half of the gap, and the rest is unexplained. That table furnishes V, J and clone size, whereas the DNA furnished D and trimming. Recorded for this sample are approximately 460,000 clones; roughly 87% of them occurred a single time. The ten largest clones add up to about 1.5% of the sample.

Here is what the overall study found, with its caveats: The authors noted that the TCR breadth and depth analyses may have underestimated total T cell responses. Compared with placebo recipients, Ad26.COV2.S recipients showed higher spike-specific TCR breadth (P = 0.0014). After vaccination, spike-specific CD8+ and CD4+ T cell responses were reported to show substantial breadth. Non-spike TCR breadth was comparable between vaccine and placebo recipients, consistent with the vaccine containing only spike. The study was not powered to compare responses between vaccine doses or regimens.

The sequence is built from TRBV3-1 (or the pseudogene TRBV3-2) and TRBJ1-1, with the identity of the D gene unclear. The sequence derives from a person aged 18-60 years who received the Ad26.COV2.S COVID-19 vaccine or a placebo. This material consisted of peripheral blood, taken in a trial of Ad26.COV2.S vaccine versus placebo. The nucleotide sequence reads TGTGCCAGCAGCCAAAGGCCCACGAACACTGAAGCTTTCTTT. This translates into CASSQRPTNTEAFF.